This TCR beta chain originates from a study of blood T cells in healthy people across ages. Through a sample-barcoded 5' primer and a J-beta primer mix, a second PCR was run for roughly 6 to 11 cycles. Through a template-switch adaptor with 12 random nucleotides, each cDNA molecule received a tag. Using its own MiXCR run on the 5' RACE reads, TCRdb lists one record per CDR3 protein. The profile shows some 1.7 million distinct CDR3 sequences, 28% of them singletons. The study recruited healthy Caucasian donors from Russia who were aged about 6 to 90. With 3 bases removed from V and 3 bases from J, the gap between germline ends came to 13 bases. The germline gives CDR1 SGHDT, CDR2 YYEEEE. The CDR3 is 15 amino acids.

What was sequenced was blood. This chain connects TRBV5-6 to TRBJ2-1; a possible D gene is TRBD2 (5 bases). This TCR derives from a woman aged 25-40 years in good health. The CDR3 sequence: CASSSSPGIYNEQFF. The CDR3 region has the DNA TGTGCCAGCAGCTCCAGCCCGGGGATCTACAATGAGCAGTTCTTC.